This T cell receptor (beta chain) originates from a study of T cell changes during pregnancy in multiple sclerosis. V lost 8 bases and J 0 bases, leaving 12 bases between the germline ends. The CDR3 totals 14 residues. The germline V gene encodes CDR1 MNHNY and CDR2 SVGAGI (reference sequence). The sample holds a few counts of this clone. Assay: immunoSEQ multiplex PCR; the TCRdb copy retains only in-frame clones and omits some. Seen here are around 64,000 clones, 92% observed once, and the top ten hold 0.29%. The sequence was collected from a female donor with multiple sclerosis, enrolled in a pregnancy study. The chain uses TRBV6-6 and TRBJ2-3; D uncertain. The material was CD4+ T cells from peripheral blood mononuclear cells, obtained after pregnancy. The CDR3 DNA reads TGTGCCAGCGCTAGAGGCGGAAGCACAGATACGCAGTATTTT. This encodes CASARGGSTDTQYF.